This is a list of T cell receptor beta chains from one sample in a study of cytomegalovirus exposure and HLA in healthy donors. The table came from immunoSEQ multiplex PCR; TCRdb's copy has only in-frame clones and leaves some out. The data hold approximately 130,000 clones, with roughly 79% observed a single time. Sequencing was done on a sample of PBMCs. These receptors were taken from a man aged 25-45 years in good health and CMV-seronegative. Both conserved end residues are part of each CDR3. A D gene is named only where the DNA matches it firmly. Not all rows give a size; the values are once, few, many and, for expanded clones, a class.

TRBJ2-7 | - | TRBV7-9 | - | CASSLVSYEQYF | TGTGCCAGCAGCTTAGTTTCTTACGAGCAGTACTTC
TRBJ2-2 | - | TRBV5-4 | - | CASRSLSDPGTGELFF | TGTGCCAGCAGGTCCCTTTCTGATCCGGGCACCGGGGAGCTGTTTTTT
TRBJ2-3 | - | TRBV9 | - | CASSVGASTDTQYF | TGTGCCAGCAGCGTCGGAGCTAGCACAGATACGCAGTATTTT
TRBJ1-6 | TRBD1 | TRBV5-8 | - | CASSARDRGYSPLHF | TGTGCCAGCAGCGCTAGGGACAGGGGGTATTCACCCCTCCACTTT
TRBJ2-2 | - | TRBV4-2 | - | CASAHPGSSTPGELFF | TGTGCCAGCGCTCATCCGGGAAGCTCTACCCCCGGGGAGCTGTTTTTT
TRBJ2-1 | - | TRBV10-3 | few | CAISEFTGLNEQFF | TGTGCCATCAGTGAGTTTACAGGGTTGAATGAGCAGTTCTTC
TRBJ1-2 | - | TRBV19 | - | CASSKDFYPYGYTF | TGTGCCAGTAGTAAAGACTTCTACCCCTATGGCTACACCTTC
TRBJ2-1 | TRBD2 | TRBV7-2 | - | CASSRGLAEQFF | TGTGCCAGCAGCCGGGGACTAGCGGAGCAGTTCTTC
TRBJ2-1 | TRBD2 | TRBV6-5 | - | CASSSPSGRTYNEQFF | TGTGCCAGCAGTTCCCCTAGCGGGAGAACGTACAATGAGCAGTTCTTC
TRBJ1-5 | - | TRBV10-3 | few | CATQGQIGDNQPQHF | TGTGCCACACAGGGTCAGATAGGTGACAATCAGCCCCAGCATTTT
TRBJ2-6 | - | TRBV4-2 | once | CASSPIGVSGANVLTF | TGTGCCAGCAGCCCCATCGGAGTCTCTGGGGCCAACGTCCTGACTTTC
TRBJ2-7 | TRBD2 | TRBV5-1 | - | CASSLGLGGDYYEQYF | TGCGCCAGCAGCTTGGGACTTGGGGGGGACTACTACGAGCAGTACTTC
TRBJ1-1 | - | TRBV28 | - | CASSLDSLVAFF | TGTGCCAGCAGTTTAGACAGCTTGGTTGCTTTCTTT
TRBJ1-2 | - | TRBV4-1 | - | CASSQDQHDRYTF | TGCGCCAGCAGCCAAGATCAACATGATCGCTACACCTTC
TRBJ1-3 | - | TRBV30 | - | CAWSVRSGNTIYF | TGTGCCTGGTCGGTCCGCTCTGGAAACACCATATATTTT
TRBJ1-6 | - | TRBV30 | few | CAWSSGNNSPLHF | TGTGCCTGGAGTTCGGGGAATAATTCACCCCTCCACTTT
TRBJ2-7 | - | TRBV29-1 | - | CSVGQGLSYEQYF | TGCAGCGTTGGTCAGGGGCTCTCCTACGAGCAGTACTTC
TRBJ2-1 | TRBD2 | TRBV7-3 | - | CASSLAGGDYNEQFF | TGTGCCAGCAGCTTAGCGGGAGGCGACTACAATGAGCAGTTCTTC
TRBJ1-4 | - | TRBV4-1 | few | CASSTVGATNEKLFF | TGCGCCAGCAGTACCGTGGGGGCCACTAATGAAAAACTGTTTTTT
TRBJ1-5 | TRBD1 | TRBV4-3 | - | CASSDGQGHQPQHF | TGCGCCAGCAGCGATGGACAGGGGCATCAGCCCCAGCATTTT
TRBJ2-7 | - | TRBV27 | - | CASSLGSGLIQDF | TGTGCCAGCAGTTTAGGGTCAGGGCTCATACAAGACTTC
TRBJ1-1 | - | TRBV30 | few | CAWSLAANTEAFF | TGTGCCTGGAGTCTGGCCGCGAACACTGAAGCTTTCTTT
TRBJ1-1 | TRBD1 | TRBV5-6 | - | CASSRDRRPMNTEAFF | TGTGCCAGCAGCAGGGACAGGCGACCTATGAACACTGAAGCTTTCTTT
TRBJ2-1 | TRBD1 | TRBV7-2 | - | CASSPQGQGDEQFF | TGTGCCAGCAGCCCTCAGGGACAGGGCGATGAGCAGTTCTTC
TRBJ1-5 | TRBD1 | TRBV7-8 | - | CASSLAVTGFYSNQPQHF | TGTGCCAGCAGCTTAGCAGTGACAGGGTTTTATAGCAATCAGCCCCAGCATTTT
TRBJ2-7 | - | TRBV7-9 | few | CASSMAGEQYF | TGTGCCAGCAGCATGGCGGGGGAGCAGTACTTC
TRBJ2-5 | TRBD2 | TRBV19 | few | CASSISTSGRDQETQYF | TGTGCCAGTAGTATATCGACTAGCGGGAGAGATCAAGAGACCCAGTACTTC
TRBJ2-1 | TRBD2 | TRBV19 | - | CASRTSGRTYNEQFF | TGTGCCAGCAGGACTAGCGGGAGGACTTACAATGAGCAGTTCTTC
TRBJ2-7 | TRBD2 | TRBV2 | - | CASTPGLATTSSYEQYF | TGTGCCAGTACACCGGGACTAGCTACAACGAGCTCCTACGAGCAGTACTTC
TRBJ1-1 | TRBD1 | TRBV6-1 | - | CASSEARQGKIAFF | TGTGCCAGCAGTGAAGCGCGACAGGGTAAGATTGCTTTCTTT
TRBJ1-6 | - | TRBV5-6 | - | CASSFQGSSYNSPLHF | TGTGCCAGCAGCTTCCAGGGGAGCTCCTATAATTCACCCCTCCACTTT
TRBJ2-2 | - | TRBV19 | - | CASSMASRLVAGELFF | TGTGCCAGTAGTATGGCTTCTCGTTTAGTGGCCGGGGAGTTGTTTTTT
TRBJ2-7 | - | TRBV11-3 | - | CASSLGPAYEQYF | TGTGCCAGCAGCTTAGGTCCAGCCTACGAGCAGTACTTC
TRBJ2-7 | TRBD2 | TRBV6-1 | - | CASSYIAGYYEQYF | TGTGCCAGCAGTTATATAGCGGGGTACTACGAGCAGTACTTC
TRBJ2-5 | - | TRBV6-5 | - | CASTGAAGIKETQYF | TGTGCCAGCACGGGCGCGGCAGGGATTAAAGAGACCCAGTACTTC
TRBJ2-7 | TRBD1 | TRBV7-9 | - | CASRIGQGGYEQYF | TGTGCCAGCAGGATTGGACAGGGGGGCTACGAGCAGTACTTC
TRBJ2-6 | - | TRBV5-1 | - | CASSEQPSGANVLTF | TGCGCCAGCAGCGAACAACCCTCTGGGGCCAACGTCCTGACTTTC
TRBJ2-2 | - | TRBV29-1 | - | CSVVGQGGNTGELFF | TGCAGCGTTGTAGGTCAGGGGGGGAACACCGGGGAGCTGTTTTTT
TRBJ2-3 | - | TRBV21-1 | - | CASSKAGRGQGADTQYF | TGTGCCAGCAGCAAAGCTGGTCGGGGACAGGGAGCAGATACGCAGTATTTT
TRBJ2-2 | TRBD1 | TRBV18 | - | CASSPTGTGNTGELFF | TGTGCCAGCTCACCCACCGGGACAGGCAACACCGGGGAGCTGTTTTTT
TRBJ1-1 | - | TRBV29-1 | - | CSVCGQMNTEAFF | TGCAGCGTTTGCGGACAGATGAACACTGAAGCTTTCTTT
TRBJ2-1 | - | TRBV7-7 | few | CASSPRIVGTRVNNEQFF | TGTGCTAGCAGCCCCCGAATAGTCGGGACTCGAGTCAACAATGAGCAGTTCTTC
TRBJ2-1 | - | TRBV9 | - | CASSDRQALYNEQFF | TGTGCCAGCAGCGATCGACAGGCCCTATACAATGAGCAGTTCTTC
TRBJ1-3 | - | TRBV25-1 | - | CASSEPPRQGNTIYF | TGTGCCAGCAGTGAACCCCCGAGGCAGGGAAACACCATATATTTT
TRBJ1-2 | - | TRBV10-2 | - | CASGWGSADGYTF | TGCGCCAGCGGTTGGGGCAGCGCTGATGGCTACACCTTC
TRBJ1-1 | - | TRBV5-1 | - | CASSLADRNTEAFF | TGCGCCAGCAGCTTGGCGGACAGGAACACTGAAGCTTTCTTT
TRBJ2-3 | TRBD1 | TRBV2 | - | CASSYYRGEAGTDTQYF | TGTGCCAGCAGTTACTACAGGGGGGAGGCTGGCACAGATACGCAGTATTTT
TRBJ2-1 | TRBD2 | TRBV7-9 | - | CASSLAAGGPFDEQFF | TGTGCCAGCAGCTTAGCGGCGGGAGGGCCTTTTGATGAGCAGTTCTTC
TRBJ2-7 | TRBD1 | TRBV28 | once | CASSKDRGLYEQYF | TGTGCCAGCAGCAAAGACAGGGGGCTATACGAGCAGTACTTC
TRBJ2-5 | - | TRBV5-1 | once | CASSFSAGASGETQYF | TGCGCCAGCAGCTTTTCGGCGGGGGCCTCGGGGGAGACCCAGTACTTC
TRBJ2-1 | TRBD2 | TRBV5-1 | - | CASSLVTSGADNEQFF | TGCGCCAGCAGCTTAGTAACTAGCGGGGCTGACAATGAGCAGTTCTTC
TRBJ1-1 | TRBD1 | TRBV4-1 | - | CASRQGQGGMNTEAFF | TGCGCCAGCAGGCAAGGACAGGGGGGAATGAACACTGAAGCTTTCTTT
TRBJ2-4 | - | TRBV9 | - | CASSVDGGQNIQYF | TGTGCCAGCAGCGTAGATGGGGGCCAAAACATTCAGTACTTC
TRBJ2-3 | - | TRBV7-9 | once | CASSHDWSSGVDTQYF | TGTGCCAGCAGCCACGATTGGTCGTCGGGGGTGGATACGCAGTATTTT